The rows below give T cell receptor beta chains drawn from one sample of a study of shared clonotypes between healthy human individuals. The repertoire was sequenced with immunoSEQ multiplex PCR; TCRdb's copy has only in-frame clones and lacks some. There are approximately 350,000 clones in the sample; approximately 79% occur only once, and 9% to 12% lies in the top ten. Material: memory CD4+ T cells sorted from blood. All receptors derive from a man aged 30-40 years in good health. Each CDR3 is given with its conserved first and last residue. The D gene is left open where the match is weak. For some rows the clone size is stated as once, few or many, or as a class when expanded; others skip it.

clone_size	v_call	d_call	j_call	cdr3_nt	cdr3_aa
-	TRBV28	TRBD2	TRBJ2-2	TGTGCCAGCAAGCGGGAGGGGTACACCGGGGAGCTGTTTTTT	CASKREGYTGELFF
-	TRBV28	-	TRBJ2-2	TGTGCCAGCAGACCCAGCGGAGCGAACACCGGGGAGCTGTTTTTT	CASRPSGANTGELFF
-	TRBV5-1	-	TRBJ1-1	TGCGCCAGCAGCTCAAGGCTAGGGGAGGACACTGAAGCTTTCTTT	CASSSRLGEDTEAFF
few	TRBV7-2	-	TRBJ1-1	TGTGCCAGCAGCTTGAGGGAGACTGAAGCTTTCTTT	CASSLRETEAFF
-	TRBV6-6	TRBD1	TRBJ1-5	TGTGCCAGCAGCCGAACACCGGGACAGGGTGATCAGCCCCAGCATTTT	CASSRTPGQGDQPQHF
few	TRBV7-2	-	TRBJ2-1	TGTGCCAGCAGCCTCAGACTGGGGGGTTTTGAGCAGTTCTTC	CASSLRLGGFEQFF
-	TRBV6-5	TRBD2	TRBJ2-3	TGTGCCAGCAGTCGGCGGGAGTCAGATACGCAGTATTTT	CASSRRESDTQYF
medium-sized	TRBV4-1	-	TRBJ1-2	TGCGCCAGCAGCCAGGGTAGGGCCGGCTACACCTTC	CASSQGRAGYTF
-	TRBV4-3	-	TRBJ2-3	TGCGCCAGCAGCGGCCGTATACGGGCAGATACGCAGTATTTT	CASSGRIRADTQYF
-	TRBV2	-	TRBJ1-5	TGTGCCAGCAATCCGACGGGACTGCACAATCAGCCCCAGCATTTT	CASNPTGLHNQPQHF
-	TRBV2	TRBD1	TRBJ2-1	TGTGCCAGCCGATTAGGGACAGGCTACGAATACAATGAGCAGTTCTTC	CASRLGTGYEYNEQFF
many	TRBV11-2	-	TRBJ2-7	TGTGCCAGCAGCGCCATTGACTCTTCAGCCGGGAAGCAGTACTTC	CASSAIDSSAGKQYF
few	TRBV27	-	TRBJ1-1	TGTGCCAGCAGATACGGACAGTCTAACACTGAAGCTTTCTTT	CASRYGQSNTEAFF
-	TRBV9	-	TRBJ1-2	TGTGCCAGCACCGATAACTATGGCTACACCTTC	CASTDNYGYTF
once	TRBV6-1	-	TRBJ1-4	TGTGCCAGCAGTGAAATCAGGGCTCTCGAGAAACTGTTTTTT	CASSEIRALEKLFF
few	TRBV10-3	TRBD2	TRBJ2-3	TGTGCCATCAGTAGGACTAGCGGAGACACAGATACGCAGTATTTT	CAISRTSGDTDTQYF
-	TRBV28	-	TRBJ2-2	TGTGCCAGCAGATCGACAGTGAATACCGGGGAGCTGTTTTTT	CASRSTVNTGELFF
-	TRBV7-9	-	TRBJ2-3	TGTGCCAGCATGGATAGGGGTGATACGCAGTATTTT	CASMDRGDTQYF
-	TRBV7-2	TRBD2	TRBJ2-7	TGTGCCAGCAGCTCCAGTCAGATAGCGGGACACATGTACGAGCAGTACTTC	CASSSSQIAGHMYEQYF
-	TRBV2	-	TRBJ1-3	TGTGCCAGCAGTGGAATCGGCGCTGGAAACACCATATATTTT	CASSGIGAGNTIYF
-	TRBV27	-	TRBJ2-5	TGTGCCAGCTCTTGGACTCTGGGAAAAGAGACCCAGTACTTC	CASSWTLGKETQYF
-	TRBV19	TRBD2	TRBJ2-1	TGTGCCAGTATCCGAGCGGGAGGGCCGCATGAGCAGTTCTTC	CASIRAGGPHEQFF
-	TRBV11-3	TRBD2	TRBJ2-7	TGTGCCAGCAGCCGTTCTAGCGGGAGTGGATACGAGCAGTACTTC	CASSRSSGSGYEQYF
-	TRBV29-1	TRBD1	TRBJ2-3	TGCAGCGTTTTACCGGGACAGACACGCACAGATACGCAGTATTTT	CSVLPGQTRTDTQYF
-	TRBV11-3	TRBD1	TRBJ2-7	TGTGCCAGCAGCGCGACCGGGACAGGGAGCTACGAGCAGTACTTC	CASSATGTGSYEQYF
-	TRBV5-1	-	TRBJ2-3	TGCGCCAGCAGCTTAACGGGGGTTCGGTCAGATACGCAGTATTTT	CASSLTGVRSDTQYF
-	TRBV7-8	-	TRBJ1-1	TGTGCCAGCAGCTACCGACAGCGGAACACTGAAGCTTTCTTT	CASSYRQRNTEAFF
-	TRBV5-6	TRBD1	TRBJ2-7	TGTGCCAGCAGCGCAGACCGGGACAGGGGGCTTTACGAGCAGTACTTC	CASSADRDRGLYEQYF
-	TRBV6-5	-	TRBJ1-2	TGTGCCAGCGGACCCGGGGGCTACACCTTC	CASGPGGYTF